The 15 T cell receptor beta chains listed next were all sequenced from one sample in a study of T cells after yellow fever vaccination. TCRdb recomputed calls from the 5' RACE reads with MiXCR, one row per CDR3 protein. The sample includes about 630,000 distinct CDR3 sequences, approximately 13% of them seen just once. The sequencing here drew on PBMCs, taken on the day of the yellow fever booster vaccination. The receptors stem from a man aged 25-45 years who received the YFV17D yellow fever vaccine.

The rearrangement uses TRBV4-3 and TRBJ1-5; no clear D gene. CDR3 length: 14 residues. Deletions cut 1 base from V and 9 bases from J, with 13 bases between. From germline, CDR1 is LGHNA and CDR2 YSLEER. This CDR3 is CASSQVQTIRPQHF. The CDR3 region has the DNA TGCGCCAGCAGCCAAGTGCAGACCATCCGGCCCCAGCATTTT.

Comment on this clonotype: This CDR3 is missing its conserved last phenylalanine or tryptophan, likely due to a read error. The rearrangement uses TRBV7-9 and TRBJ2-1, with D possibly TRBD2 on 5 matching bases. The CDR3 has 16 residues. V lost 1 base, J lost 0 bases, and 10 bases lay in between. Germline V lookup: CDR1 SEHNR, CDR2 FQNEAQ (reference sequence). In nucleotides, the CDR3 is TGTGCCAGCAGCTTAGGATGGGAGTACTCCTACAATGAGCAGTTCTCC. It specifies CASSLGWEYSYNEQFS.

V usage is TRBV6-5 and J usage is TRBJ1-2; D is undetermined. Trimming removed 5 bases at V and 5 bases at J, with 15 bases between. CDR3 length: 14 amino acids. Germline-derived CDR1 and CDR2 are MNHEY and SVGAGI. The CDR3 DNA follows: TGTGCCAGCAGTCCAGACCGGGCCGGGTATGGCTACACCTTC. Protein: CASSPDRAGYGYTF.

This clonotype turned up a few times. The V and J genes are TRBV30 and TRBJ2-1; 12 bases fit TRBD2. The germline CDR1 and CDR2 sequences are GTSNPN and SVGIG (reference sequence). This CDR3 has 14 residues. With V trimmed by 7 bases and J by 10 bases, 11 bases remained unmatched. The DNA of the CDR3 is TGTGCCTTAAAGGGACTAGCGGGCATGGCGGAGCAGTTCTTC. As protein: CALKGLAGMAEQFF.

CDR3 amino acids: CSVEEIATGTGLVHNEQFF. The CDR3 DNA sequence: TGCAGCGTTGAGGAAATTGCTACCGGGACAGGGTTAGTACACAATGAGCAGTTCTTC. The chain links TRBV29-1 to TRBJ2-1; 9 bases map to TRBD1. The germline CDR1 and CDR2 sequences are SQVTM and ANQGSEA. This CDR3 has 19 residues. V shed 3 bases, J shed 5 bases, and the junction held 20 bases outside the gene matches.

The chain uses TRBV7-6 and TRBJ2-7; D gene unclear. CDR1 is SGHVS and CDR2 is FNYEAQ in the germline V gene. The CDR3 sequence is 11 residues long. Deletions cut 5 bases from V and 6 bases from J, with 8 bases between. The CDR3 DNA sequence: TGTGCCAGCAGCCGACCCGGCGAGCAGTACTTC. It translates to CASSRPGEQYF.

This clonotype was seen at least ten times. V usage is TRBV20-1 and J usage is TRBJ1-5, with 7 nucleotides matching TRBD1. The CDR3 sequence is 14 residues long. CDR1 DFQATT and CDR2 SNEGSKA come from the germline V gene (reference sequence). Trimming cost V 3 bases and J 4 bases; bases outside gene matches: 6. CDR3 sequence: CSASRQGRNQPQHF. CDR3 bases: TGCAGTGCTAGTAGACAGGGCCGGAATCAGCCCCAGCATTTT.

A note on this clonotype: One end of the junction fails to match germline, which may point to a read error. The rearrangement uses TRBV15 and TRBJ2-7, with D hard to call. The CDR3 length is 15 residues. The germline V gene encodes CDR1 LNHNV and CDR2 YYDKDF (reference sequence). The CDR3 protein is CSTSAAFEFGYEQYF. CDR3 nucleotide sequence: TGTTCCACCAGCGCTGCCTTCGAGTTTGGCTACGAGCAGTACTTC.

This clonotype appeared a few times. V usage is TRBV7-2 and J usage is TRBJ2-7; maybe TRBD2 (6 bases). This CDR3 comprises 14 residues. Trimming took off 1 base at V and 6 bases at J, with 13 bases between the two ends. CDR1 is SGHTA, CDR2 FQGNSA, per germline. In nucleotides, the CDR3 is TGTGCCAGCAGCTTAGATAGGGACTTGAGCGAGCAGTACTTC. Translated: CASSLDRDLSEQYF.

This clonotype has more than one count but fewer than ten. The rearrangement links TRBV29-1 to TRBJ2-1, with TRBD1 matching over 10 bases. This CDR3 region has 15 residues. The germline gives CDR1 SQVTM, CDR2 ANQGSEA. V trimming: 6 bases; J trimming: 1 base; junction bases outside the gene matches: 6. CDR3 protein: CSVERTGGSYNEQFF. CDR3 sequence (DNA): TGCAGCGTAGAACGGACAGGGGGTTCCTACAATGAGCAGTTCTTC.

V and J are TRBV11-3 and TRBJ2-1; 9 bases are shared with TRBD2. V gave up 0 bases and J gave up 6 bases; unmatched junction bases: 3. This CDR3 is built from 15 residues. CDR1 is SGHNT and CDR2 is YENEEA in the germline V gene. The CDR3: CASSLDSGSGNEQFF. The CDR3 bases are TGTGCCAGCAGCTTAGATAGCGGGAGCGGCAATGAGCAGTTCTTC.

The gene calls are TRBV29-1 and TRBJ2-1; 11 bases are shared with TRBD2. The germline gives CDR1 SQVTM, CDR2 ANQGSEA. The CDR3 has 16 residues. Trimming removed 5 bases from V and 0 bases from J; junction bases left unmatched: 6. CDR3 in amino acids: CSVQGLAESSYNEQFF. The CDR3 DNA reads TGCAGCGTTCAGGGACTAGCGGAGAGCTCCTACAATGAGCAGTTCTTC.

This clonotype was seen a few times. V is TRBV11-2 and J is TRBJ2-2; perhaps TRBD2 as D (6 bases). V was shortened by 4 bases and J by 4 bases, with 16 bases between the two germline ends. The CDR3 is 16 amino acids. Germline CDR1 SGHAT, CDR2 FQNNGV. CDR3 residues: CASSSQRRGFTGELFF. The CDR3 bases are TGTGCCAGCAGCTCCCAAAGGCGGGGTTTCACCGGGGAGCTGTTTTTT.

J is TRBJ2-2 and V is TRBV5-1; D uncertain. Germline V gene sequence: CDR1 SGHRS, CDR2 YFSETQ. V dropped 4 bases and J dropped 1 base, with 14 bases sitting between them. This CDR3 spans 16 amino acids. This chain's CDR3 is CASSRWDEWNTGELFF. The CDR3 DNA follows: TGCGCCAGCAGCCGTTGGGATGAATGGAACACCGGGGAGCTGTTTTTT.

This clonotype was counted between two and nine times. The V and J genes are TRBV6-2 or TRBV6-3 and TRBJ2-1; 8 nucleotides line up with TRBD2. The CDR3 is made up of 15 amino acids. The germline V gene encodes CDR1 MNHEY and CDR2 SVGEGT. The J segment lost 6 bases and the V segment lost 6 bases, leaving 10 bases of the junction unmatched. CDR3 in amino acids: CASSPGLVTGNEQFF. CDR3 DNA: TGTGCCAGCAGCCCGGGACTAGTTACGGGCAATGAGCAGTTCTTC.